The clone carrying this T cell receptor beta chain appeared a few times. Next came a second PCR, run for about 7 to 12 cycles, which used a sample-barcoded 5' primer along with a J-beta primer mix. TCRdb reanalysed the 5' RACE reads using MiXCR and keeps one entry per CDR3 protein. The sample lists some 920,000 distinct CDR3 sequences, roughly half occurring once. The CDR3 totals 13 residues. In germline, CDR1 is MNHEY, CDR2 SMNVEV (reference sequence). V was clipped by 5 bases and J by 7 bases; unmatched bases: 8. The source of the sample is a study of blood T cells in healthy people across ages. The chain is built from TRBV27 and TRBJ2-7; 7 nucleotides match TRBD1. This clonotype originated in a woman aged 60-75 years in good health. Sequencing was performed on blood. The CDR3 loop reads CASSLTTGSEQYF. Written as DNA, the CDR3 is TGTGCCAGCAGTCTAACGACAGGGAGTGAGCAGTACTTC.